The 19 T cell receptor beta chains given below trace back to one sample, sequenced in a study of response to subunit inactivated influenza vaccine. TCRdb reprocessed the RT-PCR reads via MiXCR and lists one record per CDR3 protein. The data hold hundreds of thousands of distinct CDR3 sequences, with about 11% observed a single time. Separately, the same data were catalogued under a study of T cells expressing NK-cell markers. That work adds: TCR beta libraries carry UMIs added by 5'RACE template switching.

The sample in question was PBMCs from blood, obtained on the day of vaccination. The origin of the receptors is a man aged 45 to 65 who received an inactivated influenza vaccine.

This clonotype was detected many times. This sequence joins TRBV28 and TRBJ2-2; 10 bases align to TRBD1. Per the germline V gene, CDR1 is MDHEN and CDR2 is SYDVKM. V lost 10 bases and J lost 3; bases outside the gene matches: 5. CDR3 length equals 14 residues. CDR3 bases: TGTGCCACCTCGGGACAGGGGTACACCGGGGAGCTGTTTTTT. This translates into CATSGQGYTGELFF.

This clonotype was counted at least ten times. The genes are TRBV28 and TRBJ1-1; no definite D call. The V and J ends lost 6 bases and 5 bases respectively, with 10 bases between them. The CDR3 is 12 residues long. Germline V gene data show CDR1 as MDHEN and CDR2 as SYDVKM. CDR3 region: CASSLLGTEAFF. DNA for the CDR3: TGTGCCAGCAGCCTTCTGGGGACTGAAGCTTTCTTT.

This chain uses TRBV13 with TRBJ2-1; D may be TRBD1 (6 bases). The CDR3 is 15 amino acids. Germline V CDR1 and CDR2: PRHDT, FYEKMQ (reference sequence). The ends were cut back, 5 bases at V and 0 bases at J, with 11 bases in the middle. The CDR3 is CASSHRELSYNEQFF. As DNA, the CDR3 is TGTGCCAGCAGCCACAGGGAGCTCTCCTACAATGAGCAGTTCTTC.

This clonotype appeared many times. The chain is built from TRBV20-1 and TRBJ2-1, with 7 bases aligning to TRBD2. The trim removed 5 bases at V and 6 bases at J, leaving 16 bases unmatched. The CDR3 is 16 amino acids. The V gene's germline CDR1 is DFQATT and CDR2 SNEGSKA (reference sequence). CDR3 DNA: TGCAGTGCTCCGTGGACTAGGGCCGGAGTCACCAATGAGCAGTTCTTC. Translated: CSAPWTRAGVTNEQFF.

The chain employs TRBV7-9 and TRBJ2-3; TRBD2 might be the D (5 bases). The CDR3 sequence is 15 residues long. Between the trimmed V and J ends, which lost 5 bases and 0 bases, there was a span of 12 bases. CDR1 SEHNR and CDR2 FQNEAQ come from the germline V gene (reference sequence). The CDR3 region is CASSVLELSTDTQYF. The CDR3 DNA is TGTGCCAGCAGCGTACTAGAATTGAGCACAGATACGCAGTATTTT.

Points on this clonotype: A much larger clone differs by one base, so this may be a read error. This chain connects TRBV5-1 to TRBJ2-1; the match to TRBD2 covers 8 bases. The CDR3 extends over 14 amino acids. The junction had 9 bases not matched to a gene; V was cut back by 4 bases and J by 9 bases. Germline CDR1 is SGHRS and CDR2 is YFSETQ. The DNA of the CDR3 is TGCGCCAGCAGCCTAACGGGACTAGTGGTTGAGCAGTTCTTC. The encoded protein is CASSLTGLVVEQFF.

This clonotype was recorded a few times. The chain employs TRBV25-1 and TRBJ2-2; weak D call: TRBD1 (5 bases). CDR3 length: 13 amino acids. Germline V gene data show CDR1 as MGHDK and CDR2 as SYGVNS. Trimming pared 5 bases from V and 4 bases from J, leaving 8 bases between. For the CDR3, the DNA is TGTGCCAGCAGTTATGGGGCCACCGGGGAGCTGTTTTTT. As protein: CASSYGATGELFF.

V gene TRBV12-3 or TRBV12-4 combines with J gene TRBJ2-3; D remains ambiguous. Trimming cost V 2 bases and J 1 base, with 7 bases left between them. The CDR3 sequence is 14 residues long. The CDR3 loop reads CASSLLYGTDTQYF. The CDR3 nucleotides read TGTGCCAGCAGTTTATTATATGGCACAGATACGCAGTATTTT.

V gene TRBV11-2 combines with J gene TRBJ2-1; 12 bases fit TRBD2. Germline values: CDR1 SGHAT, CDR2 FQNNGV. The CDR3 has 20 residues. V dropped 5 bases and J dropped 0; count of bases not matched to a gene: 14. The CDR3: CASSMTSGRGSYASYNEQFF. The CDR3 region has the DNA TGTGCCAGCAGCATGACTAGCGGGAGAGGTTCCTACGCCTCCTACAATGAGCAGTTCTTC.

The chain employs TRBV6-5 and TRBJ1-4; D unclear. Trimming pared 2 bases from V and 4 bases from J, leaving 14 bases between. Germline-derived CDR1 and CDR2 are MNHEY and SVGAGI. The CDR3 covers 16 residues. CDR3 sequence (DNA): TGTGCCAGCAGTTACATGGCAGTAGGGTATAATGAAAAACTGTTTTTT. Translation gives CASSYMAVGYNEKLFF.

This chain uses TRBV5-6 with TRBJ1-1; D not certain. The CDR3 is made up of 16 amino acids. With 0 bases removed from V and 3 bases from J, the gap between germline ends came to 15 bases. Per the germline V gene, CDR1 is SGHDT and CDR2 is YYEEEE. CDR3 residues: CASSLVSWFRDTEAFF. CDR3 bases: TGTGCCAGCAGCTTGGTTAGTTGGTTCCGGGACACTGAAGCTTTCTTT. The full variable domain, rest sourced from reference TRBV5-6 and TRBJ1-1, is DAGVTQSPTHLIKTRGQQVTLRCSPKSGHDTVSWYQQALGQGPQFIFQYYEEEERQRGNFPDRFSGHQFPNYSSELNVNALLLGDSALYLCASSLVSWFRDTEAFFGQGTRLTVV.

A few counts support this clonotype. The chain couples TRBV4-1 to TRBJ2-4; 10 bases are a match to TRBD1. Trimming at V came to 5 bases and at J to 0 bases, leaving 10 bases not matched to a gene. Germline CDR1 reads MGHRA; CDR2 reads YSYEKL. The CDR3 consists of 18 residues. The CDR3 coding sequence is TGCGCCAGCAGCGAGGGACAGGGGCTAGCGATAGCCAAAAACATTCAGTACTTC. Its translation is CASSEGQGLAIAKNIQYF.

This clonotype has more than one count but fewer than ten. V gene TRBV15 combines with J gene TRBJ2-7; 8 bases match TRBD1. CDR3 length: 14 amino acids. Per germline, CDR1 LNHNV and CDR2 YYDKDF (reference sequence). V shed 5 bases and J 2 bases; nucleotides not matched to a gene: 5. In DNA form, the CDR3 reads TGTGCCACCAGCCCAGGGGGCCGTCCCTACGAGCAGTACTTC. Translated, it gives CATSPGGRPYEQYF.

V and J are TRBV20-1 and TRBJ2-4, with D perhaps TRBD1 (5 bases). CDR1 and CDR2 (germline): DFQATT, SNEGSKA (reference sequence). This CDR3 contains 17 residues. V shed 6 bases and J shed 0 bases, with 21 bases lying between them. As DNA, the CDR3 is TGCAGTGCCCCCTTGCTGGGCGGACACCTAGCCAAAAACATTCAGTACTTC. Protein: CSAPLLGGHLAKNIQYF.

The table lists this clonotype with many counts. The chain links TRBV7-2 to TRBJ1-4; 7 bases align to TRBD1. Trimming cost V 3 bases and J 7 bases; bases outside gene matches: 5. This CDR3 region has 14 residues. Per germline, CDR1 SGHTA and CDR2 FQGNSA. The CDR3 sequence is CASSFQGGGEKLFF. CDR3 DNA sequence: TGTGCCAGCAGCTTCCAGGGGGGAGGTGAAAAACTGTTTTTT.

The rearrangement joins TRBV15 to TRBJ2-1, with 7 bases fitting TRBD2. The CDR3 spans 14 residues. Trimming removed 1 base from V and 4 bases from J; junction bases left unmatched: 1. The germline CDR1 and CDR2 sequences are LNHNV and YYDKDF (reference sequence). CDR3 region: CATSRGGGYNEQFF. In DNA form, the CDR3 reads TGTGCCACCAGCAGAGGCGGGGGATACAATGAGCAGTTCTTC.

This clonotype came up a few times. CDR3 loop: CAWSATRGLTDTQYF. CDR3 nucleotide sequence: TGTGCCTGGAGTGCAACTCGAGGTCTCACAGATACGCAGTATTTT. This sequence joins TRBV30 and TRBJ2-3; D uncertain. V dropped 1 base and J dropped 2 bases, with 13 bases sitting between them. CDR3 length equals 15 residues. Germline V gene sequence: CDR1 GTSNPN, CDR2 SVGIG (reference sequence).

This clonotype was recorded a few times. The chain combines TRBV20-1 with TRBJ2-1; 8 nucleotides line up with TRBD1. This CDR3 contains 15 residues. Germline CDR1 DFQATT, CDR2 SNEGSKA (reference sequence). J gave up 0 bases and V 6 bases, and 7 bases lay outside the gene matches. Here the CDR3 DNA reads TGCAGTGCAGCCACCGGGACAGGCTCCTACAATGAGCAGTTCTTC. As protein: CSAATGTGSYNEQFF.

The chain combines TRBV28 with TRBJ2-2; possible D gene TRBD2, 5 bases. This CDR3 spans 15 amino acids. V lost 6 bases and J lost 5, with 16 bases in between. CDR1 and CDR2 (germline): MDHEN, SYDVKM. The CDR3 region is CASSLPLSGTGELFF. CDR3 nucleotides: TGTGCCAGCAGCCTTCCTCTTTCGGGGACCGGGGAGCTGTTTTTT.